This T cell receptor beta chain comes out of a study of T cell changes during pregnancy in multiple sclerosis. This clone came up once. The CDR3 is made up of 15 amino acids. The V gene lost 3 bases and the J gene lost 3 bases, with 12 bases spanning the gap. Germline V gene data show CDR1 as MDHEN and CDR2 as SYDVKM. Here immunoSEQ multiplex PCR was the method, and the copy in TCRdb shows in-frame clones only, minus some. The table lists more than 65,000 clones, 80% to 95% of them singletons, with roughly 0.94% in the top ten. The chain couples TRBV28 to TRBJ2-1; D uncertain. Material: peripheral blood, obtained in the first trimester of pregnancy. The receptor was derived from a female donor with multiple sclerosis, enrolled in a pregnancy study. The CDR3 nucleotides read TGTGCCAGCAGTTTTCTCGCAGGCTTCTACAATGAGCAGTTCTTC. Protein sequence: CASSFLAGFYNEQFF. The full variable domain, its missing parts supplied by reference TRBV28 and TRBJ2-1, is DVKVTQSSRYLVKRTGEKVFLECVQDMDHENMFWYRQDPGLGLRLIYFSYDVKMKEKGDIPEGYSVSREKKERFSLILESASTNQTSMYLCASSFLAGFYNEQFFGPGTRLTVL.